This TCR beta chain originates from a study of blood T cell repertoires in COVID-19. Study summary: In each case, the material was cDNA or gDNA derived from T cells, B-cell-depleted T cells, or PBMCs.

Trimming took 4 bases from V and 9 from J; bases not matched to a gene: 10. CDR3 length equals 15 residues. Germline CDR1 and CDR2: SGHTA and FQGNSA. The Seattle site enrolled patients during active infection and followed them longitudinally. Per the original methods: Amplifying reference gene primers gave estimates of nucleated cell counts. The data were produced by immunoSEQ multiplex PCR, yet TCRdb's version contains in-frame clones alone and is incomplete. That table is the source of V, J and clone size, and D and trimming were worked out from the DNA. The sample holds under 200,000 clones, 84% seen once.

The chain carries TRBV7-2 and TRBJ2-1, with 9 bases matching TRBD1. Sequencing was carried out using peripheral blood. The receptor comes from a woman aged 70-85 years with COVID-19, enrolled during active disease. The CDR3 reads CASSYRDRDSGEQFF. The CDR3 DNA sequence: TGTGCCAGCAGCTACCGGGACAGGGATTCGGGTGAGCAGTTCTTC.